This T cell receptor beta chain was recovered during a study of blood T cell repertoires in COVID-19. This clone has a handful of counts. V lost 9 bases and J lost 8; bases outside the gene matches: 5. The length of the CDR3 is 11 residues. Germline lookup yields CDR1 KGHDR and CDR2 SFDVKD. Assay used: immunoSEQ multiplex PCR; TCRdb lists only in-frame clones, some missing. Of 100,000 to 150,000 clones in the sample, approximately 71% are singletons; the top ten hold roughly 2.2%. The source is a woman in her seventies with acute or convalescent COVID-19. The chain is built from TRBV24-1 and TRBJ1-2, with 7 bases aligning to TRBD1. The specimen sequenced was peripheral blood. The CDR3 DNA reads as TGTGCCACCTCGACAGGGTACGGCTACACCTTC. Translated, it gives CATSTGYGYTF.